The 16 T cell receptor beta chains presented below share a single source sample, sequenced in a study of shared clonotypes between healthy human individuals. The assay was immunoSEQ multiplex PCR, and TCRdb's table has in-frame clones only and misses some. The sample lists approximately 530,000 clones; about 96% were seen once. The sequencing input was naive CD4+ T cells sorted from blood. Subset in this sample: CD45RA+ positively selected. Source of these receptors: a woman aged 30 to 39 in good health.

The chain has TRBV28 and TRBJ2-2; TRBD1 or TRBD2 may be the D gene (6 bases each). This CDR3 region has 16 residues. The V end was cut by 6 bases, the J end by 0 bases, with 14 bases between. Germline CDR1 and CDR2: MDHEN and SYDVKM. The CDR3 protein is CASSNRGGPNTGELFF. The CDR3 nucleotides are TGTGCCAGCAGCAACCGTGGGGGGCCGAACACCGGGGAGCTGTTTTTT.

This clone was counted once. The chain links TRBV7-9 to TRBJ2-3, with a possible D match to TRBD2 (5 bases). Trimming cost V 1 base and J 11 bases, with 10 bases left between them. The CDR3 totals 12 residues. Looked up from germline, CDR1 is SEHNR and CDR2 is FQNEAQ (reference sequence). The CDR3 DNA follows: TGTGCCAGCAGCTTAGGCGGGCCTTTGCAGTATTTT. It specifies CASSLGGPLQYF.

V and J are TRBV29-1 and TRBJ1-5; 9 bases are a match to TRBD1. Germline assignment: CDR1 SQVTM and CDR2 ANQGSEA. The CDR3 length is 12 residues. The junction had 2 bases not matched to a gene; V was cut back by 6 bases and J by 5 bases. The CDR3 sequence is CSVRQGDQPQHF. The CDR3 nucleotides read TGCAGCGTCAGACAGGGGGATCAGCCCCAGCATTTT.

The chain has TRBV29-1 and TRBJ2-2; 8 nucleotides match TRBD2. Germline assignment: CDR1 SQVTM and CDR2 ANQGSEA. The CDR3 is 15 residues long. After removal of 2 bases from V and 5 bases from J, the junction contained 7 bases not matched to a gene. CDR3 in amino acids: CSVETLAGITGELFF. CDR3 DNA: TGCAGCGTTGAAACGCTAGCGGGTATAACCGGGGAGCTGTTTTTT.

The V gene is TRBV6-1, the J gene TRBJ1-5; 8 bases line up with TRBD1. Germline trimming cut 6 bases from V and 5 bases from J; bases unmatched to any gene: 3. The CDR3 spans 13 residues. CDR1 is MNHNS and CDR2 is SASEGT in the germline V gene. CDR3 nucleotide sequence: TGTGCCAGCAGACAACAGGGGGATCAGCCCCAGCATTTT. Translated, it gives CASRQQGDQPQHF.

This clone was seen just once. The V and J genes are TRBV28 and TRBJ2-7; 8 positions match TRBD1. Germline assignment: CDR1 MDHEN and CDR2 SYDVKM. V was clipped by 2 bases and J by 5 bases; unmatched bases: 8. This CDR3 is built from 15 residues. CDR3 in DNA: TGTGCCAGCAGTTTAGAGCAGGGGGCTAGAGACGAGCAGTACTTC. This encodes CASSLEQGARDEQYF.

V gene TRBV5-1 combines with J gene TRBJ2-2; a weak D match, TRBD2 (6 bases). CDR3 length equals 15 residues. V lost 9 bases and J 0 bases, leaving 15 bases between the germline ends. Germline V lookup: CDR1 SGHRS, CDR2 YFSETQ. The CDR3 DNA sequence: TGCGCCACGGGGCCAGGAGGGACGAACACCGGGGAGCTGTTTTTT. Amino acid sequence: CATGPGGTNTGELFF.

The gene calls are TRBV19 and TRBJ2-2; maybe TRBD1 (6 bases). The ends were cut back, 3 bases at V and 4 bases at J, with 12 bases in the middle. CDR1 and CDR2 from the germline V gene are LNHDA and SQIVND (reference sequence). The CDR3 extends over 15 amino acids. CDR3 DNA sequence: TGTGCCAGTAGTATCGGGACAATACGCACCGGGGAGCTGTTTTTT. Amino acids: CASSIGTIRTGELFF.

The rearrangement joins TRBV10-3 to TRBJ1-2; weak D call: TRBD1 (5 bases). The CDR3 length is 12 residues. The V end was cut by 6 bases, the J end by 6 bases, with 11 bases between. CDR1 is ENHRY, CDR2 SYGVKD, per germline. CDR3 protein: CAISSGIDGYTF. The DNA for the CDR3 is TGTGCCATCAGCTCAGGGATTGATGGCTACACCTTC.

The chain couples TRBV28 to TRBJ1-5, with TRBD1 identical over 8 bases. The CDR3 covers 16 residues. Germline loops: CDR1 MDHEN, CDR2 SYDVKM. V lost 5 bases, J lost 7 bases, and 13 bases stayed unmatched. This CDR3 reads CASSDIQGGIYQPQHF. As DNA, the CDR3 is TGTGCCAGCAGTGACATACAGGGGGGAATATACCAGCCCCAGCATTTT.

The V call is TRBV18, the J call TRBJ2-5; D unresolved. CDR1 KGHSH and CDR2 LQKENI come from the germline V gene. V was cut by 0 bases and J by 0 bases, with 2 bases left in between. The CDR3 extends over 13 amino acids. CDR3 DNA: TGTGCCAGCTCACCACCGTACCAAGAGACCCAGTACTTC. As protein: CASSPPYQETQYF.

This chain links TRBV19 with TRBJ1-2; the D is unclear. Germline lookup yields CDR1 LNHDA and CDR2 SQIVND (reference sequence). This CDR3 contains 10 residues. V was clipped by 6 bases and J by 8 bases, with 7 bases between them. CDR3 region: CASRHRGYTF. The CDR3 DNA reads as TGTGCCAGTAGACATAGAGGCTACACCTTC.

The chain recombines TRBV28 with TRBJ2-5; D may be TRBD2 (5 bases). Gene TRBJ2-7 matches the end of the DNA better, so the J call may be wrong. The V gene's germline CDR1 is MDHEN and CDR2 SYDVKM. The CDR3 has 14 residues. The CDR3 DNA reads as TGTGCCAGCAGTTCCTTTCGGGGAATCGGCGAGCAGTACTTC. It specifies CASSSFRGIGEQYF.

The rearrangement uses TRBV4-1 and TRBJ2-5; D is possibly TRBD2 (7 bases). Gene TRBJ2-7 matches the end of the DNA better, so the J call may be wrong. The CDR3 is made up of 14 amino acids. CDR1 is MGHRA, CDR2 YSYEKL, per germline. In DNA form, the CDR3 reads TGCGCCAGCAGTCGGCCGGGGGGCAACTACGAGCAGTACTTC. Its protein product is CASSRPGGNYEQYF.

This chain joins TRBV19 and TRBJ1-5; D is ambiguous. V lost 1 base and J 6 bases, leaving 4 bases between the germline ends. The CDR3 has 12 amino acids. CDR1 and CDR2 from the germline V gene are LNHDA and SQIVND (reference sequence). CDR3: CASSIVPQPQHF. In DNA form, the CDR3 reads TGTGCCAGTAGTATAGTTCCTCAGCCCCAGCATTTT. Complete variable domain (other parts from reference TRBV19 and TRBJ1-5): DGGITQSPKYLFRKEGQNVTLSCEQNLNHDAMYWYRQDPGQGLRLIYYSQIVNDFQKGDIAEGYSVSREKKESFPLTVTSAQKNPTAFYLCASSIVPQPQHFGDGTRLSIL.

The V and J genes are TRBV11-2 and TRBJ2-3, with TRBD2 matching over 11 bases. The junction had 12 bases not matched to a gene; V was cut back by 5 bases and J by 2 bases. This CDR3 has 18 amino acids. Germline CDR1 reads SGHAT; CDR2 reads FQNNGV. CDR3 sequence (DNA): TGTGCCAGCAGCCGGCAGGGCAGACTAGCGGGATACACAGATACGCAGTATTTT. Residues: CASSRQGRLAGYTDTQYF. Full variable domain (rest looked up from reference TRBV11-2 and TRBJ2-3): EAGVAQSPRYKIIEKRQSVAFWCNPISGHATLYWYQQILGQGPKLLIQFQNNGVVDDSQLPKDRFSAERLKGVDSTLKIQPAKLEDSAVYLCASSRQGRLAGYTDTQYFGPGTRLTVL.